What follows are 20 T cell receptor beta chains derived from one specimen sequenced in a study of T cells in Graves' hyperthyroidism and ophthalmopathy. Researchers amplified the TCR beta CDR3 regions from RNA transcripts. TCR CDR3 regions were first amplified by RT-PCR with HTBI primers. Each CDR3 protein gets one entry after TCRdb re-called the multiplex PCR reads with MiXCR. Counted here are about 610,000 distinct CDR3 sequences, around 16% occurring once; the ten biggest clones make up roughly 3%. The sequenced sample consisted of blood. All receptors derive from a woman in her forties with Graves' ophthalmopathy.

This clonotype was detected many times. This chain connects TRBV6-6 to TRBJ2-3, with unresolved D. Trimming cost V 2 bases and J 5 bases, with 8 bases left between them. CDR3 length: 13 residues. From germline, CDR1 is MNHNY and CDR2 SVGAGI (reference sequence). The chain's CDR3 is CASSYNAGDTQYF. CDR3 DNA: TGTGCCAGCAGTTACAATGCTGGAGATACGCAGTATTTT.

CDR3 in DNA: TGTGCCAGCAGCCAAGGGTGGGCGAACACTGAAGCTTTCTTT. Its protein product is CASSQGWANTEAFF. This chain joins TRBV3-1 and TRBJ1-1; no clear D gene. The germline V gene has CDR1 LGHDT and CDR2 YNNKEL (reference sequence). V was cut by 1 base and J by 1 base, with 7 bases left in between. The CDR3 is 14 residues long.

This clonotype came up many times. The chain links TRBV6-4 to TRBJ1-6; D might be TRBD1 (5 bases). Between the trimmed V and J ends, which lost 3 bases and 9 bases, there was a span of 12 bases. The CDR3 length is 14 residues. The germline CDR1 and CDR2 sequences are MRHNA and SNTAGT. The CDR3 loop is CASSEKTDGSPLHF. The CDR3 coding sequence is TGTGCCAGCAGTGAAAAGACAGATGGTTCACCCCTCCACTTT.

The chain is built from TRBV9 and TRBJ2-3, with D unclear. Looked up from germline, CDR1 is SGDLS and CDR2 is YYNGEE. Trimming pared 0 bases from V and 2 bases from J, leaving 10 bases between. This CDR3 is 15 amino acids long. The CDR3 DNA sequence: TGTGCCAGCAGCGTAGGGACCTTAAACACAGATACGCAGTATTTT. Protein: CASSVGTLNTDTQYF.

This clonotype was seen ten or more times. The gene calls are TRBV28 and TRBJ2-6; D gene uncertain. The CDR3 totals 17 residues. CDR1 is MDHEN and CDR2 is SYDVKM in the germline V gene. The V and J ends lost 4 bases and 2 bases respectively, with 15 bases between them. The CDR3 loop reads CASSSRTFRPGANVLTF. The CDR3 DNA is TGTGCCAGCAGTTCCCGGACCTTCCGTCCTGGGGCCAACGTCCTGACTTTC.

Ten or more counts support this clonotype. CDR3 coding DNA: TGTGCCAGCAGAACCGGGACTAGCGGAATGACGAACACCGGGGAGCTGTTTTTT. Protein product: CASRTGTSGMTNTGELFF. This chain connects TRBV12-3 or TRBV12-4 to TRBJ2-2; 11 positions agree with TRBD2. The J segment lost 0 bases and the V segment lost 6 bases, leaving 9 bases of the junction unmatched. The CDR3 length is 18 residues.

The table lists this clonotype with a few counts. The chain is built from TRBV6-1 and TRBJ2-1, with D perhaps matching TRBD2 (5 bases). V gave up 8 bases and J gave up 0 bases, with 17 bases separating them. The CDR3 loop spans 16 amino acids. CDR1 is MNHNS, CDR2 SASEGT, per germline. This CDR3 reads CASGPAGFPSYNEQFF. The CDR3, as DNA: TGTGCCAGCGGGCCCGCGGGCTTTCCCTCCTACAATGAGCAGTTCTTC.

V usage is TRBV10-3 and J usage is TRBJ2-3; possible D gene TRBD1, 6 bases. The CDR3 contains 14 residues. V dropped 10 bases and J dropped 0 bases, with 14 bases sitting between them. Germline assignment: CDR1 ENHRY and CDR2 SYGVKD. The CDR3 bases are TGTGCCACCCAGGGGCAATCTAGCACAGATACGCAGTATTTT. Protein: CATQGQSSTDTQYF.

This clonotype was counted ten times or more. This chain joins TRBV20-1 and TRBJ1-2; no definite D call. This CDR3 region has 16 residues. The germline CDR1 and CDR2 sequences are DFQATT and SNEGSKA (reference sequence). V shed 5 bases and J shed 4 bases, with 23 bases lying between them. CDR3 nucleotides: TGCAGTGCTCTTAGGCCCTCGCACCTAGCATCCTATGGCTACACCTTC. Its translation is CSALRPSHLASYGYTF.

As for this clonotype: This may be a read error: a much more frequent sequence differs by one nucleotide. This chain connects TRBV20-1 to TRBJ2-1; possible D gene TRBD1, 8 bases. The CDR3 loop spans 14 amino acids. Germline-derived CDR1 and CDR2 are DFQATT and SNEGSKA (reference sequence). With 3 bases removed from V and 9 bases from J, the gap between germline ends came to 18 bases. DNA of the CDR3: TGCAGTGCTAGTGGACAGGGAGGGTGGGGTGAGCAGTTCTTC. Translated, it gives CSASGQGGWGEQFF.

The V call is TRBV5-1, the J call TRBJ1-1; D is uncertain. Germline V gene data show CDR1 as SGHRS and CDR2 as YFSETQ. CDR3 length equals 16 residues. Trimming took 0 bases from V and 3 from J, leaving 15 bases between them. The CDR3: CASSLELGRTYTEAFF. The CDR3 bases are TGCGCCAGCAGCTTGGAATTAGGGCGGACCTACACTGAAGCTTTCTTT. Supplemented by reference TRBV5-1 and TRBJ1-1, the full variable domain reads KAGVTQTPRYLIKTRGQQVTLSCSPISGHRSVSWYQQTPGQGLQFLFEYFSETQRNKGNFPGRFSGRQFSNSRSEMNVSTLELGDSALYLCASSLELGRTYTEAFFGQGTRLTVV.

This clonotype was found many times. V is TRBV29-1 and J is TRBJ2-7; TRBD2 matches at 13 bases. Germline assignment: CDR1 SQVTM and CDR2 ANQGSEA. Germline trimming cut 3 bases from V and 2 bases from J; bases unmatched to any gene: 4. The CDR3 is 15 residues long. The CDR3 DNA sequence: TGCAGCGTTGATATAGGGACTAGCGGGGCCTACGAGCAGTACTTC. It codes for CSVDIGTSGAYEQYF.

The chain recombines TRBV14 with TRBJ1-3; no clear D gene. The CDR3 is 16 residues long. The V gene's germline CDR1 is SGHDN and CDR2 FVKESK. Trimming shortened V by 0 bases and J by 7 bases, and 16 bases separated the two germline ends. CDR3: CASSQESGLPGNTIYF. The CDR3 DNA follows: TGTGCCAGCAGCCAAGAGAGTGGCCTCCCCGGGAACACCATATATTTT.

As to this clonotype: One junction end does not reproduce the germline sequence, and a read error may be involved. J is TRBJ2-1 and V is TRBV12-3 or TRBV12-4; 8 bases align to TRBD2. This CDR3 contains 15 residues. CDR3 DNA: TGTGCCAGCAGCCTCCGGGAGGGGTCCTACAGTGAGCAGTTCTTC. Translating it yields CASSLREGSYSEQFF.

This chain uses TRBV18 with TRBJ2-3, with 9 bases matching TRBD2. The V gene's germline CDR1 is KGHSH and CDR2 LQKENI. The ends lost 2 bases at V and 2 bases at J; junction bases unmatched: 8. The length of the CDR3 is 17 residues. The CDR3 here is CASSPARRLADTDTQYF. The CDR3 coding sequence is TGTGCCAGCTCACCAGCTAGGAGACTAGCGGACACAGATACGCAGTATTTT.

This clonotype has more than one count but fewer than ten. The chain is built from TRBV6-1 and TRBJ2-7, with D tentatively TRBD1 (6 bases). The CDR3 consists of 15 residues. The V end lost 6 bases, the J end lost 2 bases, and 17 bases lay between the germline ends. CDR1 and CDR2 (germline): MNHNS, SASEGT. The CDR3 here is CASRNLRAGAYEQYF. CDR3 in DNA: TGTGCCAGCAGGAACCTCCGGGCAGGGGCCTACGAGCAGTACTTC.

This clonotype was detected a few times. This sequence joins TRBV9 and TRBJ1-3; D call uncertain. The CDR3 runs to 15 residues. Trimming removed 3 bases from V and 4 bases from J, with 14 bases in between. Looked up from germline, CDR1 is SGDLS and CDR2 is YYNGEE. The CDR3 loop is CASSAGLGYGNTIYF. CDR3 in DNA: TGTGCCAGCAGCGCCGGCCTCGGGTACGGAAACACCATATATTTT.

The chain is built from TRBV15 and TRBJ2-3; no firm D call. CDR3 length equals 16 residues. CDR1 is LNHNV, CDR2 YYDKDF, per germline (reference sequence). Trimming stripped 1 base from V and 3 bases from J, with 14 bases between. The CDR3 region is CATSRGEAGRTDTQYF. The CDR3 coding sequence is TGTGCCACCAGCAGAGGAGAGGCAGGAAGGACAGATACGCAGTATTTT.

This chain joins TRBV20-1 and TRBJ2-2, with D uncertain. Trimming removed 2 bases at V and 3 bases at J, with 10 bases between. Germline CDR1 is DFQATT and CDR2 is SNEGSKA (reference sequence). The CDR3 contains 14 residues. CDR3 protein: CSARRIYDTGELFF. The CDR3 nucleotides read TGCAGTGCTAGACGAATCTATGACACCGGGGAGCTGTTTTTT.

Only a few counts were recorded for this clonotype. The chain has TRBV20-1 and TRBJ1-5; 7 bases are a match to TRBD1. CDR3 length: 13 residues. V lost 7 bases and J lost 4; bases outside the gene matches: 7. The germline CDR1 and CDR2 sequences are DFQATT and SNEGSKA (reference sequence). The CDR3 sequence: CSGLEGANQPQHF. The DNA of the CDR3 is TGCAGTGGGCTCGAGGGGGCAAATCAGCCCCAGCATTTT.